A selection of T cell receptor beta chains follows, all from one sample in a study of a mutant IDH1 vaccine in newly diagnosed glioma. No antigen has been identified for these receptors. Assay used: immunoSEQ multiplex PCR; TCRdb lists only in-frame clones, some missing. The sample records 30,000 to 40,000 clones, approximately 90% being singletons. The starting material was PBMCs, obtained from a glioma patient whose treatment included an IDH1 peptide vaccine. These receptor sequences come from a man in his forties or fifties with glioma. The CDR3 runs from the conserved cysteine through the conserved F or W. D genes are given only for firm matches. Clone sizes are given selectively: once, few, many, or a class where the clone is expanded.

.,TRBV19,TRBJ2-7,.,TGTGCCAGTAGCCCAGGACGCACCTACGAGCAGTACTTC,CASSPGRTYEQYF
.,TRBV7-2,TRBJ1-1,TRBD1,TGTGCCAGCAGCGCCCGGACAGGGCTGAACACTGAAGCTTTCTTT,CASSARTGLNTEAFF
.,TRBV11-3,TRBJ2-3,.,TGTGCCAGCAGCTTAGGCGGTGGTAGCGGCACAGATACGCAGTATTTT,CASSLGGGSGTDTQYF
.,TRBV5-1,TRBJ2-5,.,TGCGCCAGCAGCTTTTCCGGGGAAGAGACCCAGTACTTC,CASSFSGEETQYF
.,TRBV4-3,TRBJ2-7,.,TGCGCCAGCAGCCAAGAACAGATTGGTTTGTACGAGCAGTACTTC,CASSQEQIGLYEQYF
few,TRBV7-3,TRBJ2-2,.,TGTGCCAGCAGCCGACTCTTAGGCACCGGGGAGCTGTTTTTT,CASSRLLGTGELFF
.,TRBV7-9,TRBJ1-2,TRBD1,TGTGCCAGCAGCCTAGTACAGGGGGCCTATGGCTACACCTTC,CASSLVQGAYGYTF
.,TRBV6-1,TRBJ1-5,.,TGTGCCAGCAGTGAACTTAGTACAAGGAAACGTCAGCCCCAGCATTTT,CASSELSTRKRQPQHF
.,TRBV27,TRBJ1-1,.,TGTGCCAGCAGTGGACAGATGAACACTGAAGCTTTCTTT,CASSGQMNTEAFF
.,TRBV4-2,TRBJ2-5,TRBD1,TGTGCCAGCAGCCAAGAAGGAAGGGGGCGAGGGGAGACCCAGTACTTC,CASSQEGRGRGETQYF
.,TRBV7-2,TRBJ2-1,TRBD2,TGTGCCAGCAGCCCAAGACTAGCGGGGGTTTACAATGAGCAGTTCTTC,CASSPRLAGVYNEQFF
.,TRBV6-1,TRBJ2-7,TRBD1,TGTGCCACCGTACCGAACAGGGGAACCTACGAGCAGTACTTC,CATVPNRGTYEQYF
.,TRBV5-1,TRBJ1-2,.,TGCGCCAGCAGCTTGGCGGATAACTATGGCTACACCTTC,CASSLADNYGYTF
.,TRBV4-2,TRBJ2-2,.,TGTGCCAGCACCAAAGGGGTTAGTGGCACCGGGGAGCTGTTTTTT,CASTKGVSGTGELFF
.,TRBV18,TRBJ2-6,.,TGTGCCACCAGGGGGGACTCACCTTCCTCTGGGGCCAACGTCCTGACTTTC,CATRGDSPSSGANVLTF
.,TRBV4-1,TRBJ2-6,.,TGCGCCAGCAGCCACTCTCAGATAAAGGGACCGAGCTCTGGGGCCAACGTCCTGACTTTC,CASSHSQIKGPSSGANVLTF
.,TRBV2,TRBJ2-2,.,TGTGCCAGCAGGAACCGGGACACCACGAACACCGGGGAGCTGTTTTTT,CASRNRDTTNTGELFF
.,TRBV4-2,TRBJ2-3,.,TGTGCCAGCAGCCAAGAAGGGGCTAGCACAGATACGCAGTATTTT,CASSQEGASTDTQYF
.,TRBV5-6,TRBJ1-5,.,TGTGCCAGCAGCCAGCAGTTCGGGCAGGGCAATCAGCCCCAGCATTTT,CASSQQFGQGNQPQHF
.,TRBV9,TRBJ1-3,.,TGTGCCAGCAGCCCCCGACAGGTTCCTGGAAACACCATATATTTT,CASSPRQVPGNTIYF
.,TRBV5-4,TRBJ2-7,TRBD2,TGTGCCAGCAGCTCTAGCGGGAGCTCCTACGAGCAGTACTTC,CASSSSGSSYEQYF
once,TRBV27,TRBJ2-5,TRBD2,TGTGCCAGCAGTTCGGGACTAGCGGGAGGATTTCGGGAGACCCAGTACTTC,CASSSGLAGGFRETQYF
once,TRBV19,TRBJ2-7,TRBD1,TGTGCCAGTAGTATCGACAGGGAAGCCTATCGCGAGCAGTACTTC,CASSIDREAYREQYF
.,TRBV19,TRBJ1-5,TRBD1,TGTGCCAGTACCATCCCACAGGGGAACAATCAGCCCCAGCATTTT,CASTIPQGNNQPQHF
.,TRBV7-8,TRBJ2-3,.,TGTGCCAGCAGCTTTCCTGGCGTGTATACGCAGTATTTT,CASSFPGVYTQYF
.,TRBV19,TRBJ1-4,.,TGTGCCAGTAGTCCAAGGCTTCAGGGACCCTCTAATGAAAAACTGTTTTTT,CASSPRLQGPSNEKLFF
once,TRBV4-3,TRBJ1-1,.,TGCGCCAGCAGCCAAGATCAATACTCGACTGAAGCTTTCTTT,CASSQDQYSTEAFF
few,TRBV6-1,TRBJ1-2,.,TGTGCCAGCAGTGAGCCACAGGGATCCCTCTTAATCTATGGCTACACCTTC,CASSEPQGSLLIYGYTF
once,TRBV7-8,TRBJ2-3,.,TGTGCCAGCAGCGCGGGGACTTCATCTAGCACAGATACGCAGTATTTT,CASSAGTSSSTDTQYF
.,TRBV10-3,TRBJ1-3,.,TGTGCCATCAGTGATCCCTCTGGAAACACCATATATTTT,CAISDPSGNTIYF
.,TRBV7-2,TRBJ1-5,.,TGTGCCAGCAGCGTACGGGGCAATCAGCCCCAGCATTTT,CASSVRGNQPQHF
.,TRBV19,TRBJ1-2,.,TGTGCCAGTAGTATCGGAGAGGTCCGGGGTGGCTACACCTTC,CASSIGEVRGGYTF